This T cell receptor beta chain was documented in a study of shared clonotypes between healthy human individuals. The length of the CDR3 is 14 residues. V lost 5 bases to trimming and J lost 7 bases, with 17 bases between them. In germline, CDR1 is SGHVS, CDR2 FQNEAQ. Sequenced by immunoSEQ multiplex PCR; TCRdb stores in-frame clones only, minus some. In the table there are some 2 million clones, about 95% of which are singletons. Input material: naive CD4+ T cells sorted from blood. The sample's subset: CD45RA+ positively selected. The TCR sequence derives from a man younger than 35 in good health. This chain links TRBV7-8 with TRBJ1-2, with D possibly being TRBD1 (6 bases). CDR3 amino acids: CASSPLLGAGGYTF. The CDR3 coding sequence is TGTGCCAGCAGCCCGCTTTTGGGGGCGGGTGGCTACACCTTC.